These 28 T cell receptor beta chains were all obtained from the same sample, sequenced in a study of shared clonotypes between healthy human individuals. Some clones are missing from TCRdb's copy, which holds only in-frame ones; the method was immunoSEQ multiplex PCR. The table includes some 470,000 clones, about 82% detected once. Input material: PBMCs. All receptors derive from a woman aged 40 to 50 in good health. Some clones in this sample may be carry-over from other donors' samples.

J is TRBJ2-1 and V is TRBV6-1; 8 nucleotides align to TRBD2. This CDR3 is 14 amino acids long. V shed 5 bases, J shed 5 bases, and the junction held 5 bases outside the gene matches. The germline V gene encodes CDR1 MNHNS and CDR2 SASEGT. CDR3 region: CASSLTSDNNEQFF. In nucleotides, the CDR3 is TGTGCCAGCAGTCTGACTAGCGATAACAATGAGCAGTTCTTC.

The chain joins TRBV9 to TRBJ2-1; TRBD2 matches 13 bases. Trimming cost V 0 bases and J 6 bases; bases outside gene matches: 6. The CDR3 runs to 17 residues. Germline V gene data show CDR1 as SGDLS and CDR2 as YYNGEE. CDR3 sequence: CASSVASGLAGTNEQFF. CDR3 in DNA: TGTGCCAGCAGCGTAGCTTCGGGACTAGCGGGAACCAATGAGCAGTTCTTC.

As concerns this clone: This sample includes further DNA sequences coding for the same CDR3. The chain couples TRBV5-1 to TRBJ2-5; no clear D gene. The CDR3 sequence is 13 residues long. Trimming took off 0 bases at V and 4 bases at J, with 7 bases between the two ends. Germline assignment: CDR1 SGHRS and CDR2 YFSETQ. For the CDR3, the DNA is TGCGCCAGCAGCTTGGGTTCGGGAGAGACCCAGTACTTC. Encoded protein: CASSLGSGETQYF.

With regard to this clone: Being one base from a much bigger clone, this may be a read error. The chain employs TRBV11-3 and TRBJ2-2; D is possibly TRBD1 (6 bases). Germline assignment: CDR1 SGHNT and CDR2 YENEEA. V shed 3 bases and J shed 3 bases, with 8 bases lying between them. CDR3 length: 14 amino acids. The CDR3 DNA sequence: TGTGCCAGCAGCTTCGAGGGGGACACCGGGGAGCTGTTTTTT. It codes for CASSFEGDTGELFF.

In DNA form, the CDR3 reads TGTGCCAGCAGCTTAGGGACAGGGGGCAATGAGCAGTTCTTC. Its translation is CASSLGTGGNEQFF. The chain combines TRBV11-3 with TRBJ2-1; 10 bases fit TRBD1. The germline gives CDR1 SGHNT, CDR2 YENEEA. This CDR3 is 14 amino acids long. J lost 6 bases, V lost 1 base, and 0 bases had no gene match.

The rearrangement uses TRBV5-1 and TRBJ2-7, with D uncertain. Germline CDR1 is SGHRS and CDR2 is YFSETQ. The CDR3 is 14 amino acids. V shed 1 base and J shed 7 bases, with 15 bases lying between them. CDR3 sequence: CASSLYATPTEQYF. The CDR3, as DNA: TGCGCCAGCAGCTTGTACGCTACGCCTACAGAGCAGTACTTC. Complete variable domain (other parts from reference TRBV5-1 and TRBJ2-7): KAGVTQTPRYLIKTRGQQVTLSCSPISGHRSVSWYQQTPGQGLQFLFEYFSETQRNKGNFPGRFSGRQFSNSRSEMNVSTLELGDSALYLCASSLYATPTEQYFGPGTRLTVT.

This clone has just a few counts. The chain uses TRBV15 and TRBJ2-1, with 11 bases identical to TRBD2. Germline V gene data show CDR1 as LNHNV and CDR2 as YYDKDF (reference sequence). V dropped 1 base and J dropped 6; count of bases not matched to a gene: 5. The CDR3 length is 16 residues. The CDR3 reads CATSRGGTSGVNEQFF. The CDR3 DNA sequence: TGTGCCACCAGCAGAGGGGGGACTAGCGGAGTCAATGAGCAGTTCTTC.

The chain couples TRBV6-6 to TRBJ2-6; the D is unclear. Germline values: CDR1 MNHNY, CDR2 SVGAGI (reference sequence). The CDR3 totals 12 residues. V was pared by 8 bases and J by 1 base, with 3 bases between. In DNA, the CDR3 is TGTGCCAGCGCGTCTGGGGCCAACGTCCTGACTTTC. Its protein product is CASASGANVLTF.

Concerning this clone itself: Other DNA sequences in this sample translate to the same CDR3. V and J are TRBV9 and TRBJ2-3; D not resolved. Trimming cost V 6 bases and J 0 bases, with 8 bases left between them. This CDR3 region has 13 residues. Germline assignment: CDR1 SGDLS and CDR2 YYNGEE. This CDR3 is CASTRGSTDTQYF. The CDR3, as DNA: TGTGCCAGCACCCGTGGCAGCACAGATACGCAGTATTTT.

The CDR3 sequence is CSVGGSDTEAFF. The CDR3 region has the DNA TGCAGCGTTGGGGGGTCTGACACTGAAGCTTTCTTT. This chain joins TRBV29-1 and TRBJ1-1, with TRBD1 as a possible D gene (5 bases). CDR3 length equals 12 residues. Germline values: CDR1 SQVTM, CDR2 ANQGSEA. Deletions cut 4 bases from V and 3 bases from J, with 9 bases between.

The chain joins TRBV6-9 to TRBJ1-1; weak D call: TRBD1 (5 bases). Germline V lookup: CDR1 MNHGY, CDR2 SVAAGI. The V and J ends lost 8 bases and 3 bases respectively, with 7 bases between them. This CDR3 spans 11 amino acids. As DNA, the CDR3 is TGTGCCAGCCGGGGGGACACTGAAGCTTTCTTT. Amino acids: CASRGDTEAFF.

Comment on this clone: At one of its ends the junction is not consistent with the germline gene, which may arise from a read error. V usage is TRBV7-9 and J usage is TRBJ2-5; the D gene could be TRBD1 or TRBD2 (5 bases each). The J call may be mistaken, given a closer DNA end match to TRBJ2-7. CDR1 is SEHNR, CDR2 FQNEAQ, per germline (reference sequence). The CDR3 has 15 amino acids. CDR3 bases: TGCCCCAGATCCGGGACCCGGGATTTTACCTACGAGCAGTACTTC. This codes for CPRSGTRDFTYEQYF.

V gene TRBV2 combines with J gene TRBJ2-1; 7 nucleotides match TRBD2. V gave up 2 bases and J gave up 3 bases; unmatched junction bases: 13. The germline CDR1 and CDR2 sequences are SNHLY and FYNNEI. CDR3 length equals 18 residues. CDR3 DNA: TGTGCCAGCAGTGAAAAGCGGGGTGCGGGAGCGAGCTACAATGAGCAGTTCTTC. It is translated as CASSEKRGAGASYNEQFF.

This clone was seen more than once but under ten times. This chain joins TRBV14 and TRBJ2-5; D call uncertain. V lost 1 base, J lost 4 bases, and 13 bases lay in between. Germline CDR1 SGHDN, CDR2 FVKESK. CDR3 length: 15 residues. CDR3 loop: CASSQGEVRLETQYF. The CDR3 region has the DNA TGTGCCAGCAGCCAAGGAGAGGTACGATTAGAGACCCAGTACTTC.

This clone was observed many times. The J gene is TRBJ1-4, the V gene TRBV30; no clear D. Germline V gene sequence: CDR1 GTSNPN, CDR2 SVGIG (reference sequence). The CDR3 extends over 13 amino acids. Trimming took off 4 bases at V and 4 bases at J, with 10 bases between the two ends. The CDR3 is CAWTAGYNEKLFF. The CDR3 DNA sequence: TGTGCCTGGACGGCCGGTTATAATGAAAAACTGTTTTTT.

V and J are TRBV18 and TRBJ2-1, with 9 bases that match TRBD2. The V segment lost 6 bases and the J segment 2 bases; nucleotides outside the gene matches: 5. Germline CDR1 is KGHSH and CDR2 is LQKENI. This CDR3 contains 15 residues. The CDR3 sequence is CASSPSGAAYNEQFF. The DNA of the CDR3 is TGTGCCAGCTCTCCTAGCGGGGCCGCCTACAATGAGCAGTTCTTC.

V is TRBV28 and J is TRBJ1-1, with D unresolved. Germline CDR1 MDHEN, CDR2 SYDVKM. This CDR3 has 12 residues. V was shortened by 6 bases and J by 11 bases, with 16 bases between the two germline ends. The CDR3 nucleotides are TGTGCCAGCAGCCAGCTTGGCGGGAGGGCTTTCTTT. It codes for CASSQLGGRAFF.

CDR3 region: CASSPSERSGNTIYF. The CDR3 DNA reads TGTGCCAGCAGTCCCTCGGAACGCTCTGGAAACACCATATATTTT. The rearrangement uses TRBV28 and TRBJ1-3; D ambiguous. There are 15 residues in the CDR3. Trimming removed 5 bases at V and 0 bases at J, with 11 bases between. Germline lookup yields CDR1 MDHEN and CDR2 SYDVKM.

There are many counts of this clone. Here the CDR3 reads CASSRSHEQYF. CDR3 DNA: TGTGCCAGCAGCCGGTCCCACGAGCAGTACTTC. J is TRBJ2-7 and V is TRBV4-2; D unresolved. In germline, CDR1 is LGHNA, CDR2 YNFKEQ. Deletions cut 4 bases from V and 5 bases from J, with 6 bases between. This CDR3 comprises 11 residues.

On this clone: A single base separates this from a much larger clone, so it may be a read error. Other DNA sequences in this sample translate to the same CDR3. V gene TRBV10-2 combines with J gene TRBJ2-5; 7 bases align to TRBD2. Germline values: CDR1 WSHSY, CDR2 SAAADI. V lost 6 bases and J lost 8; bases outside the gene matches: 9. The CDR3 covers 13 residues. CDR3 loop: CASRRGKLETQYF. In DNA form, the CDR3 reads TGCGCCAGCAGGCGGGGGAAGCTTGAAACCCAGTACTTC.

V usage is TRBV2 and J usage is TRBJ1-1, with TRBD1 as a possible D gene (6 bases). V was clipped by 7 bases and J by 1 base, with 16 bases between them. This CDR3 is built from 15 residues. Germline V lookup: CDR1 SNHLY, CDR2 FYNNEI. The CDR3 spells CASTLQGGGNTEAFF. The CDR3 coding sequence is TGTGCCAGCACCCTACAAGGGGGGGGGAACACTGAAGCTTTCTTT.

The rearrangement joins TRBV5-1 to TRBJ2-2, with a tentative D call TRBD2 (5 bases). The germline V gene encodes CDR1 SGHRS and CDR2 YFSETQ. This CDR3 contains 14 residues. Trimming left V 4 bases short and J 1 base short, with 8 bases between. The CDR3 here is CASSQAGNTGELFF. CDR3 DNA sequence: TGCGCCAGCAGCCAGGCGGGGAACACCGGGGAGCTGTTTTTT.

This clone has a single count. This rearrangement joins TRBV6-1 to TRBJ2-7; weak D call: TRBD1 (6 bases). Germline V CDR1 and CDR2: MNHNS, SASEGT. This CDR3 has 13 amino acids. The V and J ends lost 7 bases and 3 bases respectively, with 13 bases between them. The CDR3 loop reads CASTTVRGYEQYF. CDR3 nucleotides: TGTGCCAGCACCACGGTCAGGGGCTACGAGCAGTACTTC.

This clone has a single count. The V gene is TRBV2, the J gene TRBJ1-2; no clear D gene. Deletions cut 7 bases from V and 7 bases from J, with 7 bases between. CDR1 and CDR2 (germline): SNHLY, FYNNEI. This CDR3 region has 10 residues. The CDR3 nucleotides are TGTGCCAGCAACTTAGGTGGCTACACCTTC. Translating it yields CASNLGGYTF.

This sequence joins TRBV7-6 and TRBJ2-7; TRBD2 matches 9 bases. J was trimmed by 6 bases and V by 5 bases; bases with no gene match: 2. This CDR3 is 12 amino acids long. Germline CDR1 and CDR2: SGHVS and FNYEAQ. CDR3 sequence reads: CASSPSGTEQYF. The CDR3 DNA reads TGTGCCAGCAGCCCTAGCGGGACCGAGCAGTACTTC.

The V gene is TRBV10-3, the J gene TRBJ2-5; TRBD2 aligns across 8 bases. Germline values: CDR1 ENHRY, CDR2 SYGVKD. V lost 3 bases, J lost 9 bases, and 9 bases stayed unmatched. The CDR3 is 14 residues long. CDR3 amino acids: CAISELAGSVSQYF. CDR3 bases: TGTGCCATCAGTGAATTAGCGGGAAGTGTGTCCCAGTACTTC.

The CDR3 is CASSPWDRGSNGYTF. CDR3 bases: TGTGCCAGCAGCCCCTGGGACAGGGGCTCTAATGGCTACACCTTC. The chain joins TRBV5-6 to TRBJ1-2; 10 bases line up with TRBD1. The CDR3 runs 15 residues. The J segment lost 6 bases and the V segment lost 4 bases, leaving 9 bases of the junction unmatched. The V gene's germline CDR1 is SGHDT and CDR2 YYEEEE.

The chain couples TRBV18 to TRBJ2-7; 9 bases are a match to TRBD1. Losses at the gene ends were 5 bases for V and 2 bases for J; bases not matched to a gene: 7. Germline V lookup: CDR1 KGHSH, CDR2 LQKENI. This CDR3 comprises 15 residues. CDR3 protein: CASSTRQGDTYEQYF. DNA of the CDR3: TGTGCCAGCTCAACACGACAGGGGGACACCTACGAGCAGTACTTC.